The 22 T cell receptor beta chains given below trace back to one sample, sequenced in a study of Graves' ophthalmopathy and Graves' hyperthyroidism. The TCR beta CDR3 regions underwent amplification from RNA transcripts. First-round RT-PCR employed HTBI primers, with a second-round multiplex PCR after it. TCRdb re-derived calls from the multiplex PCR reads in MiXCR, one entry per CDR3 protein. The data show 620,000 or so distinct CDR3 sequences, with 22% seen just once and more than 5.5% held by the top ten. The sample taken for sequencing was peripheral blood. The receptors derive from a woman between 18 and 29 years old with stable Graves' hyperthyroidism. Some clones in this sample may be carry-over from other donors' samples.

CDR3 in amino acids: CSEAGPLGEQYF. The CDR3 nucleotides are TGCAGTGAGGCGGGGCCCCTAGGCGAGCAGTACTTC. The chain carries TRBV20-1 and TRBJ2-7, with D possibly being TRBD2 (6 bases). There are 12 residues in the CDR3. Trimming shortened V by 7 bases and J by 6 bases, and 16 bases separated the two germline ends. Germline CDR1 DFQATT, CDR2 SNEGSKA (reference sequence).

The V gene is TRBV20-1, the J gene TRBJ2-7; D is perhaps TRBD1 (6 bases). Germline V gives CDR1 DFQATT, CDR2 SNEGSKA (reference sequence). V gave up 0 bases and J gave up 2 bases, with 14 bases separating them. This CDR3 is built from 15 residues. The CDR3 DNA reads TGCAGTGCTAGAGAGGGGCAGGGGTATCCCTACGAGCAGTACTTC. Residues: CSAREGQGYPYEQYF.

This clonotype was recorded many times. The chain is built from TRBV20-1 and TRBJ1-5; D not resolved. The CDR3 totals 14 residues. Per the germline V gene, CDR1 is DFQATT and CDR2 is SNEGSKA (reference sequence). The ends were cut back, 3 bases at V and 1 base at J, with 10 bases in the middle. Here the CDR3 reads CSASRAVSNQPQHF. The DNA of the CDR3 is TGCAGTGCTAGCCGGGCTGTGAGCAATCAGCCCCAGCATTTT.

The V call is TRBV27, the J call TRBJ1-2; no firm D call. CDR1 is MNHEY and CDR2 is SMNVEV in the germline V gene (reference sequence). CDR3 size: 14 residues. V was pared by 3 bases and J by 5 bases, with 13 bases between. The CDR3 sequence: CASSFSRSGYGYTF. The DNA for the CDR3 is TGTGCCAGCAGTTTTTCCAGGAGTGGATATGGCTACACCTTC.

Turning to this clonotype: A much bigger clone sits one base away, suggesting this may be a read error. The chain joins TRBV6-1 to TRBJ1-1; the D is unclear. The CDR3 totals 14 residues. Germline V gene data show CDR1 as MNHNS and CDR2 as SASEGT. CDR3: CASSARVGNTEACF. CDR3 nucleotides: TGTGCCAGCAGCGCACGAGTGGGGAACACTGAAGCTTGCTTT.

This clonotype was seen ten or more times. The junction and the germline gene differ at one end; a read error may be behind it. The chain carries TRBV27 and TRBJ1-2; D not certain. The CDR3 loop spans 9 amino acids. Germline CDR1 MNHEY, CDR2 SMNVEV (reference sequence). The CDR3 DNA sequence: TGTGCCAGCAGTCCCCGACTTATCTTC. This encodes CASSPRLIF.

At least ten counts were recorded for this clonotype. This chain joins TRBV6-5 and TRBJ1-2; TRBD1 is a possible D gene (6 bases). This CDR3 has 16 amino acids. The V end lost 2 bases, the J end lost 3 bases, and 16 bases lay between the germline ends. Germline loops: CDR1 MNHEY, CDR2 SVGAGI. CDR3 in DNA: TGTGCCAGCAGTTACCCGGGGGCACTCCCCTACTATGGCTACACCTTC. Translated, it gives CASSYPGALPYYGYTF.

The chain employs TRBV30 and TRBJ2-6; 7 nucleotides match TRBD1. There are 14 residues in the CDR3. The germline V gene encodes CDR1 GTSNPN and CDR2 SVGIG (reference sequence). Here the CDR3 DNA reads TGTGCAAAAACAGGGGCGTTTGGGGCCAACGTCCTGACTTTC. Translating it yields CAKTGAFGANVLTF.

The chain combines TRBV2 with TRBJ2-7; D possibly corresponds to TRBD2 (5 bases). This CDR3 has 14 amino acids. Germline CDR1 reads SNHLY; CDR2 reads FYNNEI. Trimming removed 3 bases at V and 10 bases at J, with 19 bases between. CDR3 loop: CASSDSVTLGDQYF. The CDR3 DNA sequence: TGTGCCAGCAGTGATTCGGTCACCCTGGGAGATCAGTACTTC.

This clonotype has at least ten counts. CDR3 protein: CASMDSSGRFYEQYF. The CDR3 region has the DNA TGTGCCAGCATGGATTCTAGCGGGAGGTTCTACGAGCAGTACTTC. The chain joins TRBV2 to TRBJ2-7; 11 nucleotides align to TRBD2. The V gene's germline CDR1 is SNHLY and CDR2 FYNNEI. CDR3 length: 15 amino acids. V shed 7 bases and J 3 bases; nucleotides not matched to a gene: 8. Complete variable domain (other parts from reference TRBV2 and TRBJ2-7): EPEVTQTPSHQVTQMGQEVILRCVPISNHLYFYWYRQILGQKVEFLVSFYNNEISEKSEIFDDQFSVERPDGSNFTLKIRSTKLEDSAMYFCASMDSSGRFYEQYFGPGTRLTVT.

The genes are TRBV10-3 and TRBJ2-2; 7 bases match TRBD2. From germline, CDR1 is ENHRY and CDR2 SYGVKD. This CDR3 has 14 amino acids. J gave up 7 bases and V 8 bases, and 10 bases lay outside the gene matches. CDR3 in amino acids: CAIREAGLFGELFF. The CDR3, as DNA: TGTGCCATCCGGGAAGCGGGACTCTTCGGGGAGCTGTTTTTT.

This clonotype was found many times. The DNA of the CDR3 is TGTGCCAGCAGCGTAGAGGGAGGGTACGGCTACACCTTC. Amino acids: CASSVEGGYGYTF. The rearrangement uses TRBV9 and TRBJ1-2; D is uncertain. Germline CDR1 SGDLS, CDR2 YYNGEE. The V and J ends lost 0 bases and 8 bases respectively, with 11 bases between them. The CDR3 runs to 13 residues.

The CDR3 reads CASSQVHGSRDGYTF. The CDR3 region has the DNA TGTGCCAGCAGTCAAGTCCACGGAAGTCGGGATGGCTACACCTTC. This sequence joins TRBV6-1 and TRBJ1-2, with D unresolved. The CDR3 runs to 15 residues. From germline, CDR1 is MNHNS and CDR2 SASEGT. Trimming shortened V by 5 bases and J by 6 bases, and 19 bases separated the two germline ends.

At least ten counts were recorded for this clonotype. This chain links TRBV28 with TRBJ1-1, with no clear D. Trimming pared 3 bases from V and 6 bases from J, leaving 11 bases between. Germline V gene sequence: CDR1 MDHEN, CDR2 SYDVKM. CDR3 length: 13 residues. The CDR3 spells CASSFPPGPEAFF. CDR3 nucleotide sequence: TGTGCCAGCAGTTTTCCCCCCGGACCTGAAGCTTTCTTT.

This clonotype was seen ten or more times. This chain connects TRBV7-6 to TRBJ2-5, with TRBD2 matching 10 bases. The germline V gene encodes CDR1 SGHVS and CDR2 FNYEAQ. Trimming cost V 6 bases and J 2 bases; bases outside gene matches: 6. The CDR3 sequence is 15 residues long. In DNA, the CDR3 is TGTGCCAGCAGGCCGACTAGCGGGCGGCAAGAGACCCAGTACTTC. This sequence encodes CASRPTSGRQETQYF.

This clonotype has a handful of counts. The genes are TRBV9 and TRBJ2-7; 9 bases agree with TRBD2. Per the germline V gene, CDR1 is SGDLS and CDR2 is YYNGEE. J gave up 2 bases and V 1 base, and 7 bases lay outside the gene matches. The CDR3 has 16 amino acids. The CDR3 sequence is CASSVSPSGVTYEQYF. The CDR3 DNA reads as TGTGCCAGCAGCGTATCGCCTAGCGGGGTTACCTACGAGCAGTACTTC.

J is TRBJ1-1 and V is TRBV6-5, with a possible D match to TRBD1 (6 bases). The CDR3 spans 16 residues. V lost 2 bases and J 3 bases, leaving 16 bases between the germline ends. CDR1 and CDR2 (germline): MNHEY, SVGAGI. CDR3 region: CASSYTWTVGDTEAFF. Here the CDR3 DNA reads TGTGCCAGCAGTTACACTTGGACAGTCGGCGACACTGAAGCTTTCTTT.

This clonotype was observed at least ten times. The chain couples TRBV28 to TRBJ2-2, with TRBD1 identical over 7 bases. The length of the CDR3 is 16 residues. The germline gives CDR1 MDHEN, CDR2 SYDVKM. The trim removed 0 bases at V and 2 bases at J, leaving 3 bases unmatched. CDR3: CASSLWDRLNTGELFF. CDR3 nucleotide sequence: TGTGCCAGCAGTTTATGGGACAGGCTAAACACCGGGGAGCTGTTTTTT.

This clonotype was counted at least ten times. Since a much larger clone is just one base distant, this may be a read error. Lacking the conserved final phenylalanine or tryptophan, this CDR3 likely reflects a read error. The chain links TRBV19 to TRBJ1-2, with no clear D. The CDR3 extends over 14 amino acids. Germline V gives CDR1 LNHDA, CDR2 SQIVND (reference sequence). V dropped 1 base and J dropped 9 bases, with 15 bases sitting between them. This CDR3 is CASSIGSQLRSYTL. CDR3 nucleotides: TGTGCCAGTAGTATAGGAAGCCAACTACGAAGCTACACCCTC.

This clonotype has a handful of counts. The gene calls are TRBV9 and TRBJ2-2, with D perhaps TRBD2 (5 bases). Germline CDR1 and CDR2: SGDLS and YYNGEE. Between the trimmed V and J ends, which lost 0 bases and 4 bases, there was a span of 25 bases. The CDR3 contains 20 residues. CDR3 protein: CASSVEGNALGEGPTGELFF. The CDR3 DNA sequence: TGTGCCAGCAGCGTAGAGGGAAACGCCCTGGGAGAGGGTCCCACCGGGGAGCTGTTTTTT.

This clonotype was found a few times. CDR3 nucleotides: TGTGCCATCAGTGAAGAACCACAGGGGCTGCCCTATGGCTACACCTTC. Amino acids: CAISEEPQGLPYGYTF. The chain couples TRBV10-3 to TRBJ1-2, with 7 bases aligning to TRBD1. Germline CDR1 and CDR2: ENHRY and SYGVKD. The CDR3 extends over 16 amino acids. J lost 4 bases, V lost 3 bases, and 11 bases had no gene match.

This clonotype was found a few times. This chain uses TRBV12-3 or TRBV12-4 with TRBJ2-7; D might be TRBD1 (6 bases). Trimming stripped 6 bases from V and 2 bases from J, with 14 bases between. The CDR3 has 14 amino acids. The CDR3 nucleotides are TGTGCCAGCAGCCACCGGGACATCACCTACGAGCAGTACTTC. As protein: CASSHRDITYEQYF.